This T cell receptor beta chain was sequenced during a study of T-cell reconstitution after alpha-beta-depleted transplantation in children. At least ten counts were recorded for this clonotype. The antigen remains unidentified. Overall study findings and caveats: After transplant, high TCRbeta diversity at day 60 in some patients arose from surviving recipient T cells and thymic progenitors. Alpha-beta T cells present about two months after transplant were reported to originate from several hundred expanded graft clones. At one year after transplant, newly produced T cells mostly accounted for T-cell counts and diversity.

Unique molecular identifiers featured in how the TCRbeta library was prepared. TCRdb itself ran the PCR reads through MiXCR, one entry per CDR3 protein. Of 200,000 or so distinct CDR3 sequences in the sample, approximately 8.4% were seen once. V shed 6 bases and J shed 1 base, with 14 bases lying between them. The CDR3 runs to 15 residues. Germline-derived CDR1 and CDR2 are MNHNS and SASEGT. The chain is built from TRBV6-1 and TRBJ2-3; maybe TRBD1 (6 bases). Sequenced material: PBMCs, mostly from graft donor cells, taken 360 days after TCRalphabeta/CD19-depleted stem cell transplant. The clonotype comes from a male patient between 2 and 10 years old who had a stem cell transplant for acute myeloid leukemia, so the T cells may come from the graft donor. CDR3: CASSRRDKGTDTQYF. The CDR3 DNA reads TGTGCCAGCAGCCGCCGGGACAAAGGCACAGATACGCAGTATTTT.